The sample holds one count of the clone carrying this T cell receptor (beta chain). This sample was taken from a study of T cells after somatic rescue of genetic block. The CDR3 extends over 15 amino acids. Germline V gene data show CDR1 as MDHEN and CDR2 as SYDVKM. J lost 9 bases, V lost 3 bases, and 5 bases had no gene match. Assay: immunoSEQ multiplex PCR; the TCRdb copy retains only in-frame clones and omits some. The sample carries roughly 110,000 clones, under 95% recorded once. This receptor was obtained from a woman aged 18-30 years. The V and J genes are TRBV28 and TRBJ1-6; 10 nucleotides align to TRBD1. Sequenced input: peripheral blood mononuclear cells (PBMCs). The CDR3 is CASSLRQGAFSPLHF. CDR3 nucleotides: TGTGCCAGCAGTTTGAGACAGGGGGCTTTTTCACCCCTCCACTTT.